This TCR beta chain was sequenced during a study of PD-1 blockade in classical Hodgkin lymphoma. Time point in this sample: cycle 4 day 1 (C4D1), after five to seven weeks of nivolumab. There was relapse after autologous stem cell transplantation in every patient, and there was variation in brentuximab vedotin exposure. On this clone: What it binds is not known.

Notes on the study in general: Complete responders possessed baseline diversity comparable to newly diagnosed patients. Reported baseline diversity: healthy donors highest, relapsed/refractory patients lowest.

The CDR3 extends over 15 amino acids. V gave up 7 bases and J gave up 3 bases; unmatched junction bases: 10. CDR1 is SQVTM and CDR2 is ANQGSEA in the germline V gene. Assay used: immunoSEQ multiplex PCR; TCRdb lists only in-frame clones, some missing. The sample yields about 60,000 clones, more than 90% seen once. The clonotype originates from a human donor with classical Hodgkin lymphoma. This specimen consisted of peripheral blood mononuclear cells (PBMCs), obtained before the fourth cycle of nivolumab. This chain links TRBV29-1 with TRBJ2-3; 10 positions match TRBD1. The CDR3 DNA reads TGCAGCGCACAAAACCGGGACAGGGGTACAGATACGCAGTATTTT. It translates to CSAQNRDRGTDTQYF.